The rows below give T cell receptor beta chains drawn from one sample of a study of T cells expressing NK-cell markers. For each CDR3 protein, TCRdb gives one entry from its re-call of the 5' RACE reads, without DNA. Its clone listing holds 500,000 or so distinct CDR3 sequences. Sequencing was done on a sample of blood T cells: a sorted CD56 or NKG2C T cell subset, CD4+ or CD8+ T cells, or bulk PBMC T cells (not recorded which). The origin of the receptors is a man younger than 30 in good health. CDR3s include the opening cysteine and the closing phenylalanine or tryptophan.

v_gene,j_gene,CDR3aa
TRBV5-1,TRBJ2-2,CASSLWDTGNTGELFF
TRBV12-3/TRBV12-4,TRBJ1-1,CATIAGGRNTEAFF
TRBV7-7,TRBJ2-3,CASSPARSAGGMDTQYF
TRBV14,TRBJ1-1,CASRYTGQDLNTEAFF
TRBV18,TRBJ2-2,CASSPLSGGIAGELFF
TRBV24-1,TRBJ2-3,CATRPAMSTDTQYF
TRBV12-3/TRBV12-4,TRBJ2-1,CASSLTGLAFYNEQFF
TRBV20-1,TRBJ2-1,CSARRTDRGHSNEQFF
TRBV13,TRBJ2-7,CASSLKTWNEQYF
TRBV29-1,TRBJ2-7,CSVGRDRGFNEQYF
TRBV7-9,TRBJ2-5,CASSLYPGGETQYF
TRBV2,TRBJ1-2,CASSGRRAGVTF
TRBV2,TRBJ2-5,CASRVGQGQETQYF
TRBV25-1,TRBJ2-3,CASSALAGASTDTQYF
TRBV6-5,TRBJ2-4,CASSYRRVGIQYF
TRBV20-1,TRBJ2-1,CSARDPGTSDEQFF
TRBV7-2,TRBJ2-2,CASSFTSAGANTGELFF
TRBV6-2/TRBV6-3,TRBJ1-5,CASSYNLLGTGETYNQPQHF
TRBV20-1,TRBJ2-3,CSARDGATRRFTDTQYF
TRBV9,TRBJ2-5,CASNQGAGGETQYF
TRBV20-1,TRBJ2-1,CSARGLMGYNEQFF
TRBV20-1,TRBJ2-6,CSAGRTRAGANVLTF
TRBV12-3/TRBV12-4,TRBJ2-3,CASSIRLLAKPTDTQYF
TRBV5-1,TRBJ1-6,CASMARVGDSPLHF
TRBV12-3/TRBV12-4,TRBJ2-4,CASSGQKNIQYF
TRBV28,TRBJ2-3,CASTPSSGGGTDTQYF
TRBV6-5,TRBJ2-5,CASSFQGLQETQYF
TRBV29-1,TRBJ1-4,CSVARGPGEKLFF
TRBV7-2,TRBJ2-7,CASSSWSGEQYF
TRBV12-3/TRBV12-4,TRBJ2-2,CASRTPLSSGELFF
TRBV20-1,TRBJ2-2,CSAVGTSTGELFF
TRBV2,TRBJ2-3,CASKTSVKDTQYF
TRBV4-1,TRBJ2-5,CASSQVVGFAETQYF
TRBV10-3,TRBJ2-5,CATGAYQETQYF
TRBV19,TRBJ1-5,CASSIDRGGRQPQHF
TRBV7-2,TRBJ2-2,CASSPRSSTGELFF
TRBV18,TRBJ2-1,CASSPQARTEQFF
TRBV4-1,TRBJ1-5,CASSQDPGEQPQHF
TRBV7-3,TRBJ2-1,CASSLTGVHEQFF
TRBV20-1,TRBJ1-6,CSARDITPGDTSPLHF
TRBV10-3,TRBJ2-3,CAISESPGGPGLTDTQYF
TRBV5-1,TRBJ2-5,CASSLVAGGPRETQYF
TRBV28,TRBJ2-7,CASSALGLAGGFEQYF
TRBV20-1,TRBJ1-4,CSARGGQINEKLFF
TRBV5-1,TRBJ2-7,CASSFRDRRDEQYF
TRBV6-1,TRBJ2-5,CASGTSGLQETQYF
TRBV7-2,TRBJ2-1,CASSLAQGLAYNEQFF
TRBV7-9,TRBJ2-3,CASSLSDGAGGGRLTDTQYF
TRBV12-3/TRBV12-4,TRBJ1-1,CASSSPDRGNTEAFF
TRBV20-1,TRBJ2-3,CSASFGVRADTQYF
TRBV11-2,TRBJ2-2,CASSLSDRRFTGELFF
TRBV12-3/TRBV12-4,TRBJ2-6,CAELSGANVLTF
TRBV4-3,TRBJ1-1,CASSQDLGTEDEAFF
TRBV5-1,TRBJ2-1,CASSLWGQGDSYNEQFF
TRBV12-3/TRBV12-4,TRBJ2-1,CASSSPPGQQFF
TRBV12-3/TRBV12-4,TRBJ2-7,CASSGQAGYEQYF
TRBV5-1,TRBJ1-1,CASSLAVGDGTEAFF